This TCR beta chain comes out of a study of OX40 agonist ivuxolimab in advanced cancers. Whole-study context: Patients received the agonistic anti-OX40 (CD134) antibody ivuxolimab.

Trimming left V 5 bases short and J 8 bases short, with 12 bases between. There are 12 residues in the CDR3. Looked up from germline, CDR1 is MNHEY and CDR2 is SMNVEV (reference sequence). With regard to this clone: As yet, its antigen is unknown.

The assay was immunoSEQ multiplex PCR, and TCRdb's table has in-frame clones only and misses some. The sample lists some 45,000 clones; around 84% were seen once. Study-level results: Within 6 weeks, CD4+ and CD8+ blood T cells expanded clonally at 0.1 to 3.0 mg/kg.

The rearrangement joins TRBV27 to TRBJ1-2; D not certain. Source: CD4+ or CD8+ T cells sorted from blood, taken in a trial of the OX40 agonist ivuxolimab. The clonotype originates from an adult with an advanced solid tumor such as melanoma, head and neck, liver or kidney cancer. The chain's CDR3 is CASSEGVGGYTF. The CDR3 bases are TGTGCCAGCAGTGAGGGAGTTGGGGGCTACACCTTC.